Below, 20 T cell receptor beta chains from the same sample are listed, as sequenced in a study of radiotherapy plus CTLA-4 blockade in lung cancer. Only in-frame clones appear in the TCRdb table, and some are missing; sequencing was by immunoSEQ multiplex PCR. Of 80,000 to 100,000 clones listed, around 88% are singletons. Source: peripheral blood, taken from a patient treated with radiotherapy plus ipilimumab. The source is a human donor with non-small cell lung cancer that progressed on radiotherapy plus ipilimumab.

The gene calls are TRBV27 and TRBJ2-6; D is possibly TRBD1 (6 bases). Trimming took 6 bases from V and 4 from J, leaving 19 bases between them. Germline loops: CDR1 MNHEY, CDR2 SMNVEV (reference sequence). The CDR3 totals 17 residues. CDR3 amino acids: CASRSRDTLRGANVLTF. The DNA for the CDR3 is TGTGCCAGCAGAAGTCGGGACACCCTTAGAGGGGCCAACGTCCTGACTTTC.

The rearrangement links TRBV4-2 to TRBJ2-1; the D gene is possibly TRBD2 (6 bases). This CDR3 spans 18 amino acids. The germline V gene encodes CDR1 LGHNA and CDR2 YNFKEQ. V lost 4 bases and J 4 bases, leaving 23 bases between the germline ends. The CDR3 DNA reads TGTGCCAGCAGCCCCCGCCCGAGCGGCCCTGGGGGGTACAATGAGCAGTTCTTC. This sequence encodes CASSPRPSGPGGYNEQFF.

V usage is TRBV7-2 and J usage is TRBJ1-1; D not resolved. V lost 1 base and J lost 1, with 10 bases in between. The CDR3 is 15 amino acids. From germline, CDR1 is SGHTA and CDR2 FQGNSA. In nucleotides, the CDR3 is TGTGCCAGCAGCTTAGTTTTGGTAAAGAACACTGAAGCTTTCTTT. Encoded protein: CASSLVLVKNTEAFF.

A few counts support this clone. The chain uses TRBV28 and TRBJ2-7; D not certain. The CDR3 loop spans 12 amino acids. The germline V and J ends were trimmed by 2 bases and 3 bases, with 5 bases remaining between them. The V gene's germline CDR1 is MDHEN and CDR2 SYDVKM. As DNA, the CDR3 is TGTGCCAGCAGTTTAGTTGGCTACGAGCAGTACTTC. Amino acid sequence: CASSLVGYEQYF.

The CDR3 spells CASSGDTNEQFF. The DNA for the CDR3 is TGCGCCAGCAGTGGGGACACGAATGAGCAGTTCTTC. The rearrangement joins TRBV5-1 to TRBJ2-1; maybe TRBD1 (6 bases). The ends were cut back, 5 bases at V and 7 bases at J, with 10 bases in the middle. Germline-derived CDR1 and CDR2 are SGHRS and YFSETQ. This CDR3 has 12 residues.

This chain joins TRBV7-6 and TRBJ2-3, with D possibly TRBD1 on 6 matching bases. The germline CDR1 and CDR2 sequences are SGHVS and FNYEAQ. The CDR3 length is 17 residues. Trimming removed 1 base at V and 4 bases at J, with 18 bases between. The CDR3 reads CASSLGSRGPLPDTQYF. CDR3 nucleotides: TGTGCCAGCAGCTTAGGGAGCAGGGGCCCCCTACCAGATACGCAGTATTTT.

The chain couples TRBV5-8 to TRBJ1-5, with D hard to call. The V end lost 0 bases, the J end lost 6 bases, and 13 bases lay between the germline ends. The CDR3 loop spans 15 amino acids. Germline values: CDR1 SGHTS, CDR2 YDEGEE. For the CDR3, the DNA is TGTGCCAGCAGCTTGGCCGTTTTAGCGACTCAGCCCCAGCATTTT. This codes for CASSLAVLATQPQHF.

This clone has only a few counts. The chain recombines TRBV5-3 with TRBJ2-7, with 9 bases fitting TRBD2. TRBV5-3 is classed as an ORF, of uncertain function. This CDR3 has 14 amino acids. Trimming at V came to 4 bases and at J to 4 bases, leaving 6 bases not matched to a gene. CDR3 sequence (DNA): TGTGCCAGAAGCCGGAGGACTAGCGTTTACGAGCAGTACTTC. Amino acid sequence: CARSRRTSVYEQYF.

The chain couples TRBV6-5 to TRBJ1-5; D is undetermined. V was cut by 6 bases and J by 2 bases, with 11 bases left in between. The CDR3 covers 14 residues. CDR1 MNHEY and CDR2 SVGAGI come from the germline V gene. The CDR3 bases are TGTGCCAGCAGCCCTATATATGGCAATCAGCCCCAGCATTTT. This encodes CASSPIYGNQPQHF.

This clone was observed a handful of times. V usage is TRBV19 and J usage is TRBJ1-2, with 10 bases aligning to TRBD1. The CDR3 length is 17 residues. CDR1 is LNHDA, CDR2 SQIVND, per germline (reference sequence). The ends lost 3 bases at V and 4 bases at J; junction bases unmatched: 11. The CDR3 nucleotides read TGTGCCAGTAGTATTCATACCGGGACAGGGGAGAGCTATGGCTACACCTTC. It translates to CASSIHTGTGESYGYTF.

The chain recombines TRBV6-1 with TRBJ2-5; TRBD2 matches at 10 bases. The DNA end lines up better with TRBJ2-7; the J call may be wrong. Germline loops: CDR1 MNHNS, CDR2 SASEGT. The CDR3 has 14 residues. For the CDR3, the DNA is TGTGCCAGCAGAAGAGCGGGAGGGCCTTACGAGCAGTACTTC. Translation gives CASRRAGGPYEQYF.

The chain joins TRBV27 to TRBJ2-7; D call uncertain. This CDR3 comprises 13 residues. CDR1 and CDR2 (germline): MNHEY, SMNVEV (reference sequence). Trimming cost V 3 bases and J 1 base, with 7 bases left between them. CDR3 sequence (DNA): TGTGCCAGCAGTTTGCCGGGTTCCTACGAGCAGTACTTC. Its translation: CASSLPGSYEQYF.

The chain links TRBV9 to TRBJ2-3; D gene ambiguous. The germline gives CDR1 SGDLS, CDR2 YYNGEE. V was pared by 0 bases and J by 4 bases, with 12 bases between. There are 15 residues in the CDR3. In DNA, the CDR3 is TGTGCCAGCAGCGTAGGGGCTCGACCGCCAGATACGCAGTATTTT. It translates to CASSVGARPPDTQYF.

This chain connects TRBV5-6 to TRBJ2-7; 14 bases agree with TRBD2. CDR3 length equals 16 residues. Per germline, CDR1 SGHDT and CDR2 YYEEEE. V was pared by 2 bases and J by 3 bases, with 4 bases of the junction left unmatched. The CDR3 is CASSFRTSGRSYEQYF. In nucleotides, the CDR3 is TGTGCCAGCAGCTTTCGGACTAGCGGGAGGAGCTACGAGCAGTACTTC.

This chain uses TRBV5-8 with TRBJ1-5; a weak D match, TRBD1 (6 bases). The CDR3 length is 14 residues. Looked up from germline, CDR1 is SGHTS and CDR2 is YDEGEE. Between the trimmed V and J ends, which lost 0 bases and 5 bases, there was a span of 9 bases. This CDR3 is CASSLGAGDQPQHF. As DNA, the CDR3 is TGTGCCAGCAGCTTGGGGGCAGGGGATCAGCCCCAGCATTTT.

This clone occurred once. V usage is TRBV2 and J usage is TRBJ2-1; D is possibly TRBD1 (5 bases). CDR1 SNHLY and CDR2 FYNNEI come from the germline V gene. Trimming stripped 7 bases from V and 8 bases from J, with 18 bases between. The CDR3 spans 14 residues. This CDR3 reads CASIERGPDDEQFF. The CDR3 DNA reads TGTGCCAGCATCGAAAGGGGTCCGGACGATGAGCAGTTCTTC. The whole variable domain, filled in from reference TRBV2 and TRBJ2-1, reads EPEVTQTPSHQVTQMGQEVILRCVPISNHLYFYWYRQILGQKVEFLVSFYNNEISEKSEIFDDQFSVERPDGSNFTLKIRSTKLEDSAMYFCASIERGPDDEQFFGPGTRLTVL.

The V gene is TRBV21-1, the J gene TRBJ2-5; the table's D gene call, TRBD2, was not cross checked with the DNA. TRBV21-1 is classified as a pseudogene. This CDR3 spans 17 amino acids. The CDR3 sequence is CASRNGGLAGEQETQYF. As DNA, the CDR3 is TGTGCCAGCAGAAATGGGGGGCTAGCGGGAGAACAGGAGACCCAGTACTTC.

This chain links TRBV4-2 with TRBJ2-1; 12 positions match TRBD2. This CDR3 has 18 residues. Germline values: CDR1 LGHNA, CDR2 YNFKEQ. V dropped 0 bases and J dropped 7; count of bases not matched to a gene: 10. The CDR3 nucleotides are TGTGCCAGCAGCCAAGATCTGCCTAGCGGGAGGGCCGGAAATGAGCAGTTCTTC. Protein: CASSQDLPSGRAGNEQFF.

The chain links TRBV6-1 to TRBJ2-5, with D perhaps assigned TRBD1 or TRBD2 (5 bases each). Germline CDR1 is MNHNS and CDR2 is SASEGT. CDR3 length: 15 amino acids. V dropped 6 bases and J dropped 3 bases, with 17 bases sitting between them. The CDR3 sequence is CASSPGAGREETQYF. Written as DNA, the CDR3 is TGTGCCAGCAGCCCTGGGGCGGGCAGGGAAGAGACCCAGTACTTC.

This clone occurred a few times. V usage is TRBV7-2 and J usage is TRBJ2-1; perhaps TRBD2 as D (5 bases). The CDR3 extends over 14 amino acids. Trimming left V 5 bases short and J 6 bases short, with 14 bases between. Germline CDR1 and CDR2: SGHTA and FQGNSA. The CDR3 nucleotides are TGTGCCAGCAGCCCAAGAACTAGGGCCAATGAGCAGTTCTTC. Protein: CASSPRTRANEQFF.